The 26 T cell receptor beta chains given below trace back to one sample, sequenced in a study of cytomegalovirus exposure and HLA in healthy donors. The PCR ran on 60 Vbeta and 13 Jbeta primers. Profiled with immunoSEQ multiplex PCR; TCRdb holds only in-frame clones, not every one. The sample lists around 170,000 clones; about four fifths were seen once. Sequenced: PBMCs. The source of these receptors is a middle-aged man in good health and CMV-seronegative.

The chain's CDR3 is CASSRTGGTDTEAFF. In nucleotides, the CDR3 is TGTGCCAGCAGTAGAACAGGGGGCACGGACACTGAAGCTTTCTTT. V usage is TRBV6-1 and J usage is TRBJ1-1; TRBD1 matches 9 bases. The V gene's germline CDR1 is MNHNS and CDR2 SASEGT. The trim removed 5 bases at V and 3 bases at J, leaving 7 bases unmatched. This CDR3 is 15 amino acids long.

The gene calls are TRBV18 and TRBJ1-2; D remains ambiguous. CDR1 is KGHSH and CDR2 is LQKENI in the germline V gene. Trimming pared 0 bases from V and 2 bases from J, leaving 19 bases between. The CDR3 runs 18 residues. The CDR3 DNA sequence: TGTGCCAGCTCACCACCTCTCAGGCCCCTAACTGAAAACTATGGCTACACCTTC. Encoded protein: CASSPPLRPLTENYGYTF. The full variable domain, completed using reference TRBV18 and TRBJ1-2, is NAGVMQNPRHLVRRRGQEARLRCSPMKGHSHVYWYRQLPEEGLKFMVYLQKENIIDESGMPKERFSAEFPKEGPSILRIQQVVRGDSAAYFCASSPPLRPLTENYGYTFGSGTRLTVV.

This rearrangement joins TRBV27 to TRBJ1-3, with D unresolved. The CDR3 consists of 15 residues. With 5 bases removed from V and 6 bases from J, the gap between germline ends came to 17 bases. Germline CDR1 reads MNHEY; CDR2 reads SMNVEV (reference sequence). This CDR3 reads CASSPLLGLQNTIYF. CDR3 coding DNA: TGTGCCAGCAGTCCCCTCCTGGGCCTCCAAAACACCATATATTTT.

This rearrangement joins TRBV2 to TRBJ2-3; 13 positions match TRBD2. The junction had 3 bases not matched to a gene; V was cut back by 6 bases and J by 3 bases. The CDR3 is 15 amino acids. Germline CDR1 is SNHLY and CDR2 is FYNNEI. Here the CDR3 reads CASSRTSGRTDTQYF. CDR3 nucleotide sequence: TGTGCCAGCAGCCGGACTAGCGGGAGAACAGATACGCAGTATTTT.

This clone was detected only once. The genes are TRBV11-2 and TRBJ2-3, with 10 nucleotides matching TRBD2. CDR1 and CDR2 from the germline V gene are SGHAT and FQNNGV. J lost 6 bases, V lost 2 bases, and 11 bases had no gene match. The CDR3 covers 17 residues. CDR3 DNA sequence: TGTGCCAGCAGCTTAAGGGGGGGGACTAGCGCAGCGGATACGCAGTATTTT. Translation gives CASSLRGGTSAADTQYF.

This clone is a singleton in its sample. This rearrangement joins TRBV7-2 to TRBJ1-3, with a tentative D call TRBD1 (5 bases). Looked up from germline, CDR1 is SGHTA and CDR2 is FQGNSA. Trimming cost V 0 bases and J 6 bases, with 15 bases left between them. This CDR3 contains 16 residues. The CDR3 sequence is CASSLALAGRENTIYF. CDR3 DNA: TGTGCCAGCAGCTTAGCGCTGGCAGGGAGGGAAAACACCATATATTTT.

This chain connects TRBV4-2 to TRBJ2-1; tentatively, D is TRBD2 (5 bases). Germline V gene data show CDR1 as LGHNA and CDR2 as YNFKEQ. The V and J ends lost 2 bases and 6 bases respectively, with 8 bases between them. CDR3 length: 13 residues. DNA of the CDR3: TGTGCCAGCAGCCAACTAGCTTCCAATGAGCAGTTCTTC. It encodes CASSQLASNEQFF.

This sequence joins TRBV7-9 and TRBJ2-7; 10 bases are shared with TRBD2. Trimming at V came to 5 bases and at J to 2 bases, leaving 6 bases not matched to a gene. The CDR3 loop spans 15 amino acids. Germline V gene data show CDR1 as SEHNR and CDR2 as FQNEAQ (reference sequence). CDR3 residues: CASSQTSGIAYEQYF. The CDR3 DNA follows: TGTGCCAGCAGCCAAACTAGCGGGATCGCCTACGAGCAGTACTTC.

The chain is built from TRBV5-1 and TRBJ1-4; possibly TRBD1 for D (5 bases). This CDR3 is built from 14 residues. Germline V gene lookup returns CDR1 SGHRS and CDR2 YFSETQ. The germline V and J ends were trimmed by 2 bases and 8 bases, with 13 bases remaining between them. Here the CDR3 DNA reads TGCGCCAGCAGCTTACCGGGACTTGGGGAAAAACTGTTTTTT. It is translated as CASSLPGLGEKLFF. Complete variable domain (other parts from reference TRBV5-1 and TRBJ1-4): KAGVTQTPRYLIKTRGQQVTLSCSPISGHRSVSWYQQTPGQGLQFLFEYFSETQRNKGNFPGRFSGRQFSNSRSEMNVSTLELGDSALYLCASSLPGLGEKLFFGSGTQLSVL.

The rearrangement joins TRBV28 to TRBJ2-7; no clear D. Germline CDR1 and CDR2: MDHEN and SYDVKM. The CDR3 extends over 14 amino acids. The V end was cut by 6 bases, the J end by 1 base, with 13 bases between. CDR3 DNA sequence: TGTGCCAGCAGCGATTCCAGGATATCCTACGAGCAGTACTTC. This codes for CASSDSRISYEQYF.

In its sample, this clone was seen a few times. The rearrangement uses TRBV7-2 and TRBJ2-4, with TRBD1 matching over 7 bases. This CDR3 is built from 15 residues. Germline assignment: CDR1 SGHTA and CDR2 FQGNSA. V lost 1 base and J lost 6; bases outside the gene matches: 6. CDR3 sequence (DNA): TGTGCCAGCAGCTTAGATGGACAGGCGACAAACATTCAGTACTTC. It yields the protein CASSLDGQATNIQYF.

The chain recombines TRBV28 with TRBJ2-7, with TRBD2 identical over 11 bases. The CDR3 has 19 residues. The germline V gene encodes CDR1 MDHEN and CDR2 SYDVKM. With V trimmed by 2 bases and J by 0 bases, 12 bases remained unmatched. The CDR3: CASSLVSQGLAVSSYEQYF. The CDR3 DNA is TGTGCCAGCAGTTTAGTATCGCAGGGACTAGCGGTAAGCTCCTACGAGCAGTACTTC. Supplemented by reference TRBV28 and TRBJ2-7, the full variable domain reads DVKVTQSSRYLVKRTGEKVFLECVQDMDHENMFWYRQDPGLGLRLIYFSYDVKMKEKGDIPEGYSVSREKKERFSLILESASTNQTSMYLCASSLVSQGLAVSSYEQYFGPGTRLTVT.

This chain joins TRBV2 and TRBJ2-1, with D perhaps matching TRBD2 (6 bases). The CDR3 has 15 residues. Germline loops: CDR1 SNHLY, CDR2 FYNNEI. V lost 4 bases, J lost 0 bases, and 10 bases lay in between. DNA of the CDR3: TGTGCCAGCAGTGTGGGAGGATCCTCCTACAATGAGCAGTTCTTC. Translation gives CASSVGGSSYNEQFF.

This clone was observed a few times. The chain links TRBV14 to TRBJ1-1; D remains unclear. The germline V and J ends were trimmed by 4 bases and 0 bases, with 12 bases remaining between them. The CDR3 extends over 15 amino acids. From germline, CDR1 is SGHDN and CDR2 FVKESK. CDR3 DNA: TGTGCCAGCAGCCCAACACGGACTATGAACACTGAAGCTTTCTTT. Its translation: CASSPTRTMNTEAFF. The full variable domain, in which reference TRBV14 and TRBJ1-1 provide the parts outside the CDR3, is EAGVTQFPSHSVIEKGQTVTLRCDPISGHDNLYWYRRVMGKEIKFLLHFVKESKQDESGMPNNRFLAERTGGTYSTLKVQPAELEDSGVYFCASSPTRTMNTEAFFGQGTRLTVV.

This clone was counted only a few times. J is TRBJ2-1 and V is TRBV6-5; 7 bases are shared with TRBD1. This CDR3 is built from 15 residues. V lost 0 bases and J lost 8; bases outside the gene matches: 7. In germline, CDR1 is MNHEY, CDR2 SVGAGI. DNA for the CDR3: TGTGCCAGCAGTTACTCACCGCGACAGGGAGATGAGCAGTTCTTC. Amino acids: CASSYSPRQGDEQFF.

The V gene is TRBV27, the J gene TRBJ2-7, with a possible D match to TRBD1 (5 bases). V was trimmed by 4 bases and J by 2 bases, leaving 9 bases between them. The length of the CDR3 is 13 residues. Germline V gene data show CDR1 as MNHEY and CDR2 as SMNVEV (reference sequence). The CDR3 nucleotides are TGTGCCAGCAGTTATGACAGAGCCTACGAGCAGTACTTC. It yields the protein CASSYDRAYEQYF.

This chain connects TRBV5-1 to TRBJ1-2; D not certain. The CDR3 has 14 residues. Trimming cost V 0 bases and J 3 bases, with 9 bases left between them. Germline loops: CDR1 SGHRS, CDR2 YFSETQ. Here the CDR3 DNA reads TGCGCCAGCAGCTTGGCTCCAGACTACTATGGCTACACCTTC. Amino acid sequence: CASSLAPDYYGYTF.

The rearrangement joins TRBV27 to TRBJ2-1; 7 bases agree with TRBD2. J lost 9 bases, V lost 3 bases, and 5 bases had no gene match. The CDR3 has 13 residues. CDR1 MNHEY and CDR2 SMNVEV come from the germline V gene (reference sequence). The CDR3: CASSFSGNSEQFF. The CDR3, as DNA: TGTGCCAGCAGTTTCAGCGGGAATAGTGAGCAGTTCTTC.

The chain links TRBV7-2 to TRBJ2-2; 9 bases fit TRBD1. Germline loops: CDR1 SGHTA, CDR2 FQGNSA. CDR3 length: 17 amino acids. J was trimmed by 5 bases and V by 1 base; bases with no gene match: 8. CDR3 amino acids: CASSLDPTGGLTGELFF. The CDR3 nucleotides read TGTGCCAGCAGCTTAGACCCCACAGGGGGCTTGACCGGGGAGCTGTTTTTT. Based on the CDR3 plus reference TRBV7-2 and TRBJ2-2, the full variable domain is GAGVSQSPSNKVTEKGKDVELRCDPISGHTALYWYRQSLGQGLEFLIYFQGNSAPDKSGLPSDRFSAERTGGSVSTLTIQRTQQEDSAVYLCASSLDPTGGLTGELFFGEGSRLTVL.

The CDR3 sequence is CASSPGLAGGGASSGANVLTF. The CDR3 nucleotides read TGTGCCAGCAGTCCCGGACTAGCGGGAGGTGGGGCTAGCTCTGGGGCCAACGTCCTGACTTTC. The chain links TRBV28 to TRBJ2-6, with 14 bases fitting TRBD2. The V gene end was trimmed by 5 bases and the J gene end by 0 bases; junction bases not matched to a gene: 12. CDR1 is MDHEN and CDR2 is SYDVKM in the germline V gene. CDR3 size: 21 residues.

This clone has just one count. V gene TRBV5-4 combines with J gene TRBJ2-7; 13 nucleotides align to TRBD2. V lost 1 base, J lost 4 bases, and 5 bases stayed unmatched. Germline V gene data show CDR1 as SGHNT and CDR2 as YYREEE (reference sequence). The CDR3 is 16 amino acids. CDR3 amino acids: CASSLTSGGALYEQYF. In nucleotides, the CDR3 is TGTGCCAGCAGCTTGACTAGCGGGGGGGCCCTATACGAGCAGTACTTC.

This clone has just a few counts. Written as DNA, the CDR3 is TGTGCCGGACAGACAGGGGCCTACAATGAGCAGTTCTTC. Protein: CAGQTGAYNEQFF. The rearrangement uses TRBV6-1 and TRBJ2-1, with 8 bases matching TRBD1. Looked up from germline, CDR1 is MNHNS and CDR2 is SASEGT. The CDR3 has 13 amino acids. The V segment lost 11 bases and the J segment 2 bases; nucleotides outside the gene matches: 5.

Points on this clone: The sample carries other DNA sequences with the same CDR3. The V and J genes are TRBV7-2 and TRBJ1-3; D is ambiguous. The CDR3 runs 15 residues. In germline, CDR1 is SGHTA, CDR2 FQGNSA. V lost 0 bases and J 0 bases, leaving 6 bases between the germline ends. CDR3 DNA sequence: TGTGCCAGCAGCTTAGCCGGGTCCTCTGGAAACACCATATATTTT. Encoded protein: CASSLAGSSGNTIYF.

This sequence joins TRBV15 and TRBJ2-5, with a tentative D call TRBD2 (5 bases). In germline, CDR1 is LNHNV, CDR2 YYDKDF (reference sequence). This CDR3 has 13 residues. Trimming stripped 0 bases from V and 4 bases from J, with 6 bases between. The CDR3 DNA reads TGTGCCACCAGCAGAGAACGGGGAGAGACCCAGTACTTC. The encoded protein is CATSRERGETQYF.

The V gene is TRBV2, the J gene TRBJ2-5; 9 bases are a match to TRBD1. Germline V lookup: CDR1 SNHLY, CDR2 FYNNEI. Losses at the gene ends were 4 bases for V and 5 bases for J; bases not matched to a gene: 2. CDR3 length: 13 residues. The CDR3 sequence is CASSGDRVETQYF. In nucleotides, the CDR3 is TGTGCCAGCAGTGGGGACAGGGTTGAGACCCAGTACTTC.

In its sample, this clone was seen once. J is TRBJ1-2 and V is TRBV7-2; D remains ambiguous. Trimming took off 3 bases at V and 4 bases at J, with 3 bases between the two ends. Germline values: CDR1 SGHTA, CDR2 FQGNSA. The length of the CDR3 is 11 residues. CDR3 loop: CASSFRYGYTF. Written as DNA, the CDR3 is TGTGCCAGCAGCTTTCGCTATGGCTACACCTTC.